A single sample gave rise to the 5 T cell receptor beta chains below, sequenced in a study of OX40 agonist ivuxolimab in advanced cancers. Libraries were prepared by immunoSEQ multiplex PCR; TCRdb keeps only in-frame clonotypes and omits some of them. The sample yields approximately 70,000 clones, about nine tenths seen once. The sequencing here drew on CD4+ or CD8+ T cells sorted from blood, taken in a trial of the OX40 agonist ivuxolimab. These receptors all stem from an adult with an advanced solid tumor such as melanoma, head and neck, liver or kidney cancer.

This clone has just one count. This sequence joins TRBV29-1 and TRBJ1-1; 10 positions agree with TRBD1. After removal of 7 bases from V and 3 bases from J, the junction contained 5 bases not matched to a gene. CDR3 size: 13 residues. Germline-derived CDR1 and CDR2 are SQVTM and ANQGSEA. CDR3 sequence: CSGRDRGDTEAFF. DNA of the CDR3: TGCAGCGGACGGGACAGGGGAGACACTGAAGCTTTCTTT. The full variable domain, with the rest looked up from reference TRBV29-1 and TRBJ1-1, is SAVISQKPSRDICQRGTSLTIQCQVDSQVTMMFWYRQQPGQSLTLIATANQGSEATYESGFVIDKFPISRPNLTFSTLTVSNMSPEDSSIYLCSGRDRGDTEAFFGQGTRLTVV.

This clone was seen just once. This chain uses TRBV29-1 with TRBJ1-5; D is undetermined. This CDR3 spans 13 amino acids. Germline values: CDR1 SQVTM, CDR2 ANQGSEA. V was cut by 6 bases and J by 5 bases, with 14 bases left in between. The CDR3 DNA sequence: TGCAGCGTGATTGACGGTTGGGATCAGCCCCAGCATTTT. Translated: CSVIDGWDQPQHF.

The V gene is TRBV28, the J gene TRBJ2-1, with D possibly TRBD2 on 7 matching bases. V dropped 7 bases and J dropped 5 bases, with 15 bases sitting between them. The germline CDR1 and CDR2 sequences are MDHEN and SYDVKM. The CDR3 spans 14 residues. CDR3 DNA sequence: TGTGCCAGCATTGTCGGGGGGCCAAACAATGAGCAGTTCTTC. This translates into CASIVGGPNNEQFF.

The CDR3: CASSSPWGTGNYGYTF. DNA of the CDR3: TGTGCCAGCAGCTCGCCCTGGGGGACAGGGAACTATGGCTACACCTTC. The J gene is TRBJ1-2, the V gene TRBV5-4, with 9 bases identical to TRBD1. CDR3 length equals 16 residues. Germline loops: CDR1 SGHNT, CDR2 YYREEE (reference sequence). Trimming cost V 3 bases and J 2 bases; bases outside gene matches: 8.

This clone has more than one count but fewer than ten. For the CDR3, the DNA is TGTGCCAGCAGCTTAGTCTGGCCAAAAGCTTTCTTT. Its translation is CASSLVWPKAFF. The chain links TRBV7-8 to TRBJ1-1; D unresolved. Trimming shortened V by 1 base and J by 9 bases, and 9 bases separated the two germline ends. This CDR3 spans 12 amino acids. CDR1 and CDR2 (germline): SGHVS, FQNEAQ.